This T cell receptor (beta chain) appears in the sequencing data of a study of technical replicates of blood from a few donors. Only in-frame clones appear in the TCRdb table, and some are missing; sequencing was by immunoSEQ multiplex PCR. The table lists about 67,000 clones, roughly 98% of them singletons. The trim removed 5 bases at V and 7 bases at J, leaving 4 bases unmatched. The CDR3 contains 12 residues. Germline CDR1 is SGHAT and CDR2 is FQNNGV. This chain joins TRBV11-2 and TRBJ2-7; 8 positions match TRBD1. The specimen was T cells isolated from PBMCs. This TCR was sampled from a human donor in good health. The CDR3 here is CASSIGTGEQYF. CDR3 DNA sequence: TGTGCCAGCAGCATAGGGACAGGAGAGCAGTACTTC.